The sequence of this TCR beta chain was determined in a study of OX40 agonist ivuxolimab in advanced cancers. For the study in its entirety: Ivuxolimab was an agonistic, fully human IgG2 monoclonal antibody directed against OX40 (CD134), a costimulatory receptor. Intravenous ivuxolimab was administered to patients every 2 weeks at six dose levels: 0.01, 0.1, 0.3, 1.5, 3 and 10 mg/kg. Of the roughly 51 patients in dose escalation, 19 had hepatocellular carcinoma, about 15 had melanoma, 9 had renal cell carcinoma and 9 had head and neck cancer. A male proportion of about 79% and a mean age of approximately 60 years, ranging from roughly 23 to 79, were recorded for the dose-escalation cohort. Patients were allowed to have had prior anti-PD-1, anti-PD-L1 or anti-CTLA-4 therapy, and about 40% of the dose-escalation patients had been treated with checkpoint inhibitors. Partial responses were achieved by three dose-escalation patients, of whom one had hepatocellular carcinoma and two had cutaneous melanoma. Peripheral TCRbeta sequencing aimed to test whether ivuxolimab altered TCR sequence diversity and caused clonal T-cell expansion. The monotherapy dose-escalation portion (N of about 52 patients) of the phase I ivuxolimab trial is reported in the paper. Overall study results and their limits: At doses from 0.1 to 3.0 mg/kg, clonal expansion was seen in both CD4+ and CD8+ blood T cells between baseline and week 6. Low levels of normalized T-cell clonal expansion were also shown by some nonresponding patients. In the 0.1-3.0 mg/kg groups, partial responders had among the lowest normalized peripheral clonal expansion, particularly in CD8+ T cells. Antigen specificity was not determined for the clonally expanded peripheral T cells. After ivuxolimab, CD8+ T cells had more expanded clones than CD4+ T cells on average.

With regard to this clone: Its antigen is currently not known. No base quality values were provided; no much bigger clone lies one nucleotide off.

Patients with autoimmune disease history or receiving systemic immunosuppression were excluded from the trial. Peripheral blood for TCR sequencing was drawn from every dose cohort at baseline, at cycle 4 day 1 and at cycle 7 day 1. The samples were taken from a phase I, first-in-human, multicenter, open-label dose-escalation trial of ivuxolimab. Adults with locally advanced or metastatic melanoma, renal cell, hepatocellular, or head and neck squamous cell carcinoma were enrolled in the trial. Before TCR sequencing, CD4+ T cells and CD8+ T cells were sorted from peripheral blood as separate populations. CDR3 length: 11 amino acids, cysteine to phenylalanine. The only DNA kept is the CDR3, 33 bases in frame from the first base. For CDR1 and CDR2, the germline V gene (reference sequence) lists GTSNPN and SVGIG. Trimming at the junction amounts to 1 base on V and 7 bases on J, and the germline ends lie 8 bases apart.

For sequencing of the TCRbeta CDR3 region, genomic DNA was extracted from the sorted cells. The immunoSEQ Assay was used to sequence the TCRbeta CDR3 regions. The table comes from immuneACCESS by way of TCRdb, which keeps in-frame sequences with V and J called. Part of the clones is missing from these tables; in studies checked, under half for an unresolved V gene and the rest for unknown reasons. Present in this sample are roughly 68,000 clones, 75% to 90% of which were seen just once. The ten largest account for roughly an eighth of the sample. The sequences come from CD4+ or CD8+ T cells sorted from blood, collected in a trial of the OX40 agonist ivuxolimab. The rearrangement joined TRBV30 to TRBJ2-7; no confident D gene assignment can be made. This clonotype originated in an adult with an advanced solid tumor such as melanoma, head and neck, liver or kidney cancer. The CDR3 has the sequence CAWSDIGEQYF. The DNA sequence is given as TGTGCCTGGAGTGATATCGGTGAGCAGTACTTC.